These 2 T cell receptor beta chains share one sample of origin, sequenced in a study of blood T cells in healthy people across ages. Primers used in a second PCR of about 6 to 11 cycles were a sample-barcoded 5' primer and a J-beta primer mix. TCRdb used MiXCR to reprocess the 5' RACE reads, holding one entry per CDR3 protein. The repertoire has 850,000 or so distinct CDR3 sequences, 25% to 35% of them found once; the top ten carry roughly 17%. Sequencing used blood. All receptors come from an elderly woman in good health.

As for this clonotype: Being one base from a much bigger clone, this may be a read error. The chain has TRBV5-1 and TRBJ2-7; TRBD1 might be the D (6 bases). Between the trimmed V and J ends, which lost 5 bases and 7 bases, there was a span of 25 bases. Looked up from germline, CDR1 is SGHRS and CDR2 is YFSETQ. The CDR3 has 16 amino acids. CDR3 loop: CASRLEPHRAHNEQYF. DNA of the CDR3: TGCGCCAGCAGACTCGAGCCCCACAGGGCCCACAATGAGCAGTACTTC.

This clonotype was recorded at least ten times. This chain links TRBV12-3 or TRBV12-4 with TRBJ2-7; 15 bases align to TRBD2. V trimming: 6 bases; J trimming: 3 bases; junction bases outside the gene matches: 6. There are 16 residues in the CDR3. The CDR3 spells CASSPGTSGGFYEQYF. CDR3 sequence (DNA): TGTGCCAGCAGCCCCGGGACTAGCGGGGGGTTCTACGAGCAGTACTTC.